A selection of T cell receptor beta chains follows, all from one sample in a study of blood T cell repertoires in COVID-19. TCRdb keeps only in-frame clones here, not all; method: immunoSEQ multiplex PCR. Of more than 300,000 clones listed, approximately 90% are singletons. Source material: PBMCs or T cells enriched from blood (not recorded which). Source of these receptors: a woman in her 40s who had been exposed to COVID-19. Both conserved end residues are part of each CDR3. Clone size appears in some rows only: once, few, many, or a class for an expanded clone.

V gene | clone size | CDR3 protein
TRBV5-5 | NA | CASSSRGETQYF
TRBV27 | NA | CASSLQGRGYGYTF
TRBV9 | NA | CASSLTSGLYNEQFF
TRBV2 | NA | CASYPGTSSYNEQFF
TRBV20-1 | NA | CSARTDREAFF
TRBV27 | NA | CASSLMIAGGSNEQFF
TRBV19 | NA | CASSSSEAFF
TRBV6-5 | NA | CASSLGQVTEAFF
TRBV6-5 | NA | CASRNTANYGYTF
TRBV6-6 | NA | CASSRGQGSEKLFF
TRBV30 | NA | CAWSTGVSNQPQHF
TRBV30 | NA | CAWNLGRRTSGRAYEQYF
TRBV7-9 | NA | CASSLTGTEGSYEQYF
TRBV3-1/TRBV3-2 | NA | CASSQVGGYEQYF
TRBV30 | NA | CACRGSYGEQFF
TRBV7-9 | NA | CASSRDRVNTEAFF
TRBV19 | NA | CASSIEGLHYGYTF
TRBV10-3 | NA | CAINKGDTEAFF
TRBV7-3 | NA | CASSPGGTGVLSYGYTF
TRBV30 | NA | CAWSPGATNEKLFF
TRBV2 | NA | CAPRKRKNTEAFF
TRBV18 | NA | CASSRVGASGGFVDSYEQYF
TRBV5-1 | NA | CASSLVQGASGNTIYF
TRBV7-2 | NA | CASRGDSNSNQPQHF
TRBV7-6 | NA | CASSSPPGRGETQYF
TRBV4-3 | NA | CASSPQTGNYGYTF
TRBV6-2/TRBV6-3 | NA | CASTPPRSYEQYF
TRBV24-1 | NA | CATQEYTGELFF
TRBV6-4 | NA | CASSVESQHF
TRBV7-2 | once | CASSLKGEQFF
TRBV11-3 | NA | CASSLDISGDREAFF
TRBV5-1 | NA | CASSSDRETQYF
TRBV14 | NA | CASSPAGVQYYGYTF
TRBV18 | few | CASSPRPRRAVKNIQYF
TRBV5-6 | NA | CASSFGTSGREHF
TRBV6-1 | NA | CASSRQGAGGGYTF
TRBV6-5 | NA | CASSYSNGNTYEQYF
TRBV7-9 | few | CASSNKNPYEQYF
TRBV5-1 | NA | CASSSGLAGEVETQYF
TRBV20-1 | NA | CSVSRTGEQYF
TRBV19 | NA | CASSTRDRVAKNIQYF
TRBV19 | once | CASSTLTGSDYGYTF
TRBV9 | NA | CASSVILPPGNTEAFF
TRBV5-1 | NA | CASRLSLSGMGELFF
TRBV12-3/TRBV12-4 | NA | CASSQNPDREAFF
TRBV6-1 | NA | CASSERRSSYNEQFF
TRBV3-1/TRBV3-2 | NA | CASRQYSPQYQETQYF
TRBV10-3 | NA | CAISQRDTGEKIGAFF
TRBV18 | NA | CASSPDRDYGYTF
TRBV6-5 | NA | CASSRGGGSYNEQFF
TRBV6-5 | NA | CASRRDPYEQYF